The rows below give T cell receptor beta chains drawn from one sample of a study of T cell repertoires in cytomegalovirus infection. MiXCR, applied by TCRdb to the reads, yields one record per CDR3 protein. Found here are a few hundred thousand distinct CDR3 sequences, 15% to 20% of them singletons; the top ten hold approximately 51%. The sequencing sample was made of CD8+ T cells from PBMCs. The receptor set was obtained from a human donor in good health (CMV status not recorded). Some clones in this sample may be carry-over from other donors' samples. The CDR3 runs from the conserved cysteine through the conserved F or W. D genes are given only for firm matches. Clone size, where shown, is once, few, many, or a class for clones that have expanded.

V gene: TRBV6-1
D gene: NA
clone size: few
J gene: TRBJ2-6
CDR3 DNA: TGTGCCAGCAGTGAAGCCGTTTCTGGGGCCAACGTCCTGACTTTC
CDR3 protein: CASSEAVSGANVLTF

V gene: TRBV7-9
D gene: NA
clone size: NA
J gene: TRBJ1-6
CDR3 DNA: TGTGCCAGCAGCCAACCGGTGGGGGGGGTAGCTTCACCCCTCCACTTT
CDR3 protein: CASSQPVGGVASPLHF

V gene: TRBV28
D gene: TRBD1
clone size: few
J gene: TRBJ1-2
CDR3 DNA: TGTGCCAGCACACAGGGGGGGGGCGCTGGTGGCTACACCTTC
CDR3 protein: CASTQGGGAGGYTF

V gene: TRBV6-2/TRBV6-3
D gene: NA
clone size: many
J gene: TRBJ1-1
CDR3 DNA: TGTGCCAGCAGTTACGACGGGGCTGAAGCTTTCTTT
CDR3 protein: CASSYDGAEAFF

V gene: TRBV6-2/TRBV6-3
D gene: NA
clone size: NA
J gene: TRBJ1-5
CDR3 DNA: TGTGCCAGCAGTTACTCGTTTTCGTCTCAGCCCCAGCATTTT
CDR3 protein: CASSYSFSSQPQHF

V gene: TRBV9
D gene: TRBD1
clone size: many
J gene: TRBJ2-7
CDR3 DNA: TGTGCCAGCAGCGTAGGAGCAGGGGGTCGAGAGCAGTACTTC
CDR3 protein: CASSVGAGGREQYF

V gene: TRBV7-6
D gene: TRBD2
clone size: many
J gene: TRBJ2-5
CDR3 DNA: TGTGCCAGCAGCCCGGGACTAGCGGTAGAGACCCAGTACTTC
CDR3 protein: CASSPGLAVETQYF

V gene: TRBV5-1
D gene: NA
clone size: many
J gene: TRBJ2-6
CDR3 DNA: TGCGCCAGCAGCTTGGATCCGGGACGGATCTCTGGGGCCAACGTCCTGACTTTC
CDR3 protein: CASSLDPGRISGANVLTF

V gene: TRBV12-3/TRBV12-4
D gene: NA
clone size: many
J gene: TRBJ2-2
CDR3 DNA: TGTGCCAGCACCACGGGAGACGGGGAGCTGTTTTTT
CDR3 protein: CASTTGDGELFF

V gene: TRBV20-1
D gene: NA
clone size: few
J gene: TRBJ2-7
CDR3 DNA: TGCAGTGCTAGAACGGGACCTGCTACTTACGAGCAGTACTTC
CDR3 protein: CSARTGPATYEQYF

V gene: TRBV11-2
D gene: NA
clone size: many
J gene: TRBJ1-1
CDR3 DNA: TGTGCCAGCAGCTTAGAGGGAATGAACACTGAAGCTTTCTTT
CDR3 protein: CASSLEGMNTEAFF

V gene: TRBV5-6
D gene: TRBD1
clone size: few
J gene: TRBJ1-1
CDR3 DNA: TGTGCCAGCAGCTTGGACAGGGGCGAAGCTTTCTTT
CDR3 protein: CASSLDRGEAFF

V gene: TRBV12-3/TRBV12-4
D gene: TRBD1
clone size: many
J gene: TRBJ2-7
CDR3 DNA: TGTGCCAGCAGTCTCGGACAGGGGGGAGAGCAGTACTTC
CDR3 protein: CASSLGQGGEQYF

V gene: TRBV7-8
D gene: NA
clone size: many
J gene: TRBJ2-7
CDR3 DNA: TGTGCCAGCAGCTTAGCGCTACCCTACGAGCAGTACTTC
CDR3 protein: CASSLALPYEQYF

V gene: TRBV6-1
D gene: TRBD2
clone size: few
J gene: TRBJ2-3
CDR3 DNA: TGTGCCAGCACTCCCCCGGGGGGTTGGGGCACAGATACGCAGTATTTT
CDR3 protein: CASTPPGGWGTDTQYF

V gene: TRBV7-9
D gene: NA
clone size: many
J gene: TRBJ2-1
CDR3 DNA: TGTGCCAGCAGCTTAGGGACGGCGATCCCCGGTGAGCAGTTCTTC
CDR3 protein: CASSLGTAIPGEQFF

V gene: TRBV7-2
D gene: TRBD1
clone size: many
J gene: TRBJ1-2
CDR3 DNA: TGTGCCAGCAGCTTACCGGGACAGGGGAATGGCTACACCTTC
CDR3 protein: CASSLPGQGNGYTF

V gene: TRBV2
D gene: TRBD1
clone size: NA
J gene: TRBJ2-5
CDR3 DNA: TGTGCCAGCAGTCATCAGCAGCAGGGGGCACCCCAAGAGACCCAGTACTTC
CDR3 protein: CASSHQQQGAPQETQYF

V gene: TRBV4-3
D gene: NA
clone size: few
J gene: TRBJ1-2
CDR3 DNA: TGCGCCAGCAGCCAAGATACGGGGGGAGGTGGCTATGGCTACACCTTC
CDR3 protein: CASSQDTGGGGYGYTF

V gene: TRBV11-1
D gene: TRBD1
clone size: NA
J gene: TRBJ2-7
CDR3 DNA: TGTGCCAGCAGCTTAACGCCGGGACAGTTCTACGAGCAGTACTTC
CDR3 protein: CASSLTPGQFYEQYF

V gene: TRBV7-8
D gene: NA
clone size: many
J gene: TRBJ1-1
CDR3 DNA: TGTGCCAGCAGCTTAGTTGATGGAGAGAGGAACACTGAAGCTTTCTTT
CDR3 protein: CASSLVDGERNTEAFF

V gene: TRBV7-8
D gene: NA
clone size: many
J gene: TRBJ1-1
CDR3 DNA: TGTGCCAGCAGACTAGCCGGGATGAACACTGAAGCTTTCTTT
CDR3 protein: CASRLAGMNTEAFF

V gene: TRBV7-9
D gene: NA
clone size: few
J gene: TRBJ2-1
CDR3 DNA: TGTGCCAGCAGCCCACCCTGGGTGGCTGTCTACAATGAGCAGTTCTTC
CDR3 protein: CASSPPWVAVYNEQFF

V gene: TRBV4-2
D gene: NA
clone size: many
J gene: TRBJ1-2
CDR3 DNA: TGTGCCAGCAGCCAAGATAGGGCCGACATAGTGAGATATGGCTACACCTTC
CDR3 protein: CASSQDRADIVRYGYTF

V gene: TRBV7-8
D gene: NA
clone size: many
J gene: TRBJ2-1
CDR3 DNA: TGTGCCAGCAGCCCTTCCGGGACGGCCTCCTACAATGAGCAGTTCTTC
CDR3 protein: CASSPSGTASYNEQFF